This TCR beta chain comes out of a study of post-analysis software for immune sequencing data. Study summary: The disease courses spanned relapsing-remitting, secondary progressive and progressive-relapsing forms of multiple sclerosis. Regarding the study as a whole: Patients with multiple sclerosis recorded significantly lower normalized Chao1 diversity than controls, the study found. Patients had higher frequencies than controls of roughly five TRBV segments, including TRBV5-6, TRBV5-1 and TRBV20-1.

The CDR3 runs 14 residues. V lost 3 bases and J 4 bases, leaving 13 bases between the germline ends. Germline V gene lookup returns CDR1 SGHRS and CDR2 YFSETQ. Incorporated into the TCR beta cDNA libraries were unique molecular identifiers, which served to reduce PCR and sequencing biases. Some 500,000 cDNA molecules were obtained per 1 to 10 million input T cells. From the PCR reads, TCRdb called clonotypes with MiXCR, one entry per CDR3 protein. The table lists some 690,000 distinct CDR3 sequences, about 32% of them singletons, with 0.55% to 0.65% in the top ten. Concerning this clonotype itself: Its target is unknown.

The TCR sequence derives from a girl aged 5-17 years with multiple sclerosis. The chain couples TRBV5-1 to TRBJ1-2; D perhaps matches TRBD1 (5 bases). The specimen sequenced was blood. CDR3 in DNA: TGCGCCAGCAGCTCCGCGGGACGGCTCTATGGCTACACCTTC. Encoded protein: CASSSAGRLYGYTF.